The 16 T cell receptor beta chains below all came from one sample that was sequenced in a study of T-cell memory formation after mild COVID-19. Via MiXCR, TCRdb re-called the 5' RACE reads, giving one row per CDR3 protein. The data contain under 300,000 distinct CDR3 sequences, about a sixth of them singletons. The specimen sequenced was PBMCs or a T cell subset sorted from them (not recorded which). All receptors come from a man aged 18-30 years who had mild COVID-19 (a few samples of this study predate the infection). Cell type and time point are not known.

The chain employs TRBV7-9 and TRBJ2-5, with TRBD2 identical over 7 bases. The CDR3 has 15 amino acids. CDR1 is SEHNR and CDR2 is FQNEAQ in the germline V gene (reference sequence). V gave up 5 bases and J gave up 4 bases; unmatched junction bases: 10. The CDR3 sequence is CASSPGTTPPETQYF. The DNA of the CDR3 is TGTGCCAGCAGCCCCGGGACTACCCCCCCAGAGACCCAGTACTTC.

The table lists this clonotype with many counts. The rearrangement links TRBV5-1 to TRBJ2-3; 10 bases are a match to TRBD2. V trimming: 4 bases; J trimming: 3 bases; junction bases outside the gene matches: 14. This CDR3 comprises 18 residues. CDR1 and CDR2 (germline): SGHRS, YFSETQ. The CDR3 DNA reads TGCGCCAGCAGCCAACGCACTTCTAGCGGGGGTTGGACAGATACGCAGTATTTT. This encodes CASSQRTSSGGWTDTQYF. Filled out from reference TRBV5-1 and TRBJ2-3, the complete variable domain reads KAGVTQTPRYLIKTRGQQVTLSCSPISGHRSVSWYQQTPGQGLQFLFEYFSETQRNKGNFPGRFSGRQFSNSRSEMNVSTLELGDSALYLCASSQRTSSGGWTDTQYFGPGTRLTVL.

This chain links TRBV5-4 with TRBJ2-2; 9 nucleotides line up with TRBD1. Germline assignment: CDR1 SGHNT and CDR2 YYREEE (reference sequence). This CDR3 is 15 amino acids long. V shed 3 bases and J 4 bases; nucleotides not matched to a gene: 4. The CDR3 spells CASSSTGGSTGELFF. The CDR3 nucleotides read TGTGCCAGCAGCTCGACAGGGGGAAGCACCGGGGAGCTGTTTTTT.

This clonotype has just a few counts. The chain links TRBV6-5 to TRBJ2-5; possibly TRBD2 for D (6 bases). The CDR3 loop spans 15 amino acids. The V and J ends lost 5 bases and 1 base respectively, with 14 bases between them. Germline CDR1 is MNHEY and CDR2 is SVGAGI. Here the CDR3 DNA reads TGTGCCAGCAGTCTCCGTGGAGGGGCCCAAGAGACCCAGTACTTC. It is translated as CASSLRGGAQETQYF.

The genes are TRBV20-1 and TRBJ1-4; 7 bases are a match to TRBD1. Looked up from germline, CDR1 is DFQATT and CDR2 is SNEGSKA (reference sequence). V shed 0 bases, J shed 8 bases, and the junction held 12 bases outside the gene matches. The CDR3 is 16 amino acids. CDR3 in amino acids: CSARDRVAGQPEKLFF. CDR3 nucleotide sequence: TGCAGTGCTAGAGATCGGGTCGCGGGACAGCCGGAAAAACTGTTTTTT.

This clonotype was seen only a few times. The chain couples TRBV6-5 to TRBJ1-2; possibly TRBD1 for D (5 bases). This CDR3 has 16 residues. Germline V gives CDR1 MNHEY, CDR2 SVGAGI. Trimming cost V 0 bases and J 4 bases, with 15 bases left between them. For the CDR3, the DNA is TGTGCCAGCAGTTACTCGGGGCAGGGTAGTTTCTATGGCTACACCTTC. Its translation: CASSYSGQGSFYGYTF.

Ten or more counts support this clonotype. The V call is TRBV24-1, the J call TRBJ1-1; a possible D gene is TRBD1 (6 bases). Germline V gene lookup returns CDR1 KGHDR and CDR2 SFDVKD. CDR3 length equals 11 residues. CDR3: CALRGGTEAFF. The CDR3 DNA reads TGTGCTTTACGAGGGGGCACTGAAGCTTTCTTT.

The chain recombines TRBV6-6 with TRBJ2-2; 9 nucleotides line up with TRBD1. Germline CDR1 reads MNHNY; CDR2 reads SVGAGI (reference sequence). V lost 2 bases to trimming and J lost 1 base; unmatched junction nucleotides: 8. The CDR3 consists of 18 residues. The CDR3 sequence is CASSYGTGGVGNTGELFF. Here the CDR3 DNA reads TGTGCCAGCAGTTACGGAACAGGGGGCGTTGGGAACACCGGGGAGCTGTTTTTT.

Ten or more counts support this clonotype. This chain connects TRBV6-2 or TRBV6-3 to TRBJ2-5; D remains ambiguous. V was cut by 6 bases and J by 5 bases, with 7 bases left in between. Germline V gives CDR1 MNHEY, CDR2 SVGEGT. This CDR3 comprises 11 residues. DNA for the CDR3: TGTGCCAGCAGCCGACGGGAGACCCAGTACTTC. Translation: CASSRRETQYF.

This chain uses TRBV25-1 with TRBJ1-3; D is unresolved. There are 14 residues in the CDR3. CDR1 is MGHDK and CDR2 is SYGVNS in the germline V gene. V was clipped by 7 bases and J by 0 bases, with 10 bases between them. The CDR3 reads CASTDSLSGNTIYF. The CDR3 DNA reads as TGTGCCAGCACTGACTCCCTCTCTGGAAACACCATATATTTT.

The sample holds a few counts of this clonotype. The genes are TRBV12-3 or TRBV12-4 and TRBJ1-1; a possible D gene is TRBD1 (5 bases). The CDR3 is made up of 14 amino acids. The V and J ends lost 7 bases and 1 base respectively, with 13 bases between them. The CDR3 region is CASILGAENTEAFF. In nucleotides, the CDR3 is TGTGCCAGCATCCTAGGGGCGGAGAACACTGAAGCTTTCTTT.

This chain joins TRBV28 and TRBJ2-5; weak D call: TRBD2 (6 bases). This CDR3 comprises 16 residues. Trimming pared 5 bases from V and 4 bases from J, leaving 20 bases between. CDR1 MDHEN and CDR2 SYDVKM come from the germline V gene. Written as DNA, the CDR3 is TGTGCCAGCAGTCTATTCCCTCAGGGAGGAGGAGAGACCCAGTACTTC. This sequence encodes CASSLFPQGGGETQYF.

The gene calls are TRBV20-1 and TRBJ1-3; maybe TRBD1 (6 bases). The CDR3 consists of 15 residues. V lost 6 bases, J lost 0 bases, and 15 bases lay in between. Germline V gene lookup returns CDR1 DFQATT and CDR2 SNEGSKA (reference sequence). CDR3 protein: CSASGRGASGNTIYF. The CDR3 coding sequence is TGCAGTGCGAGCGGTCGGGGGGCCTCTGGAAACACCATATATTTT.

The rearrangement uses TRBV12-5 and TRBJ2-3; D not resolved. Germline V CDR1 and CDR2: LGHNT, FRNRAP. With 2 bases removed from V and 6 bases from J, the gap between germline ends came to 24 bases. This CDR3 contains 18 residues. The CDR3 loop is CASGLKRSGYTWADTQYF. CDR3 nucleotide sequence: TGTGCTAGTGGTTTGAAAAGGTCGGGCTACACCTGGGCGGATACGCAGTATTTT.

This clonotype is a singleton in its sample. V and J are TRBV6-5 and TRBJ2-4, with a weak D call TRBD1 (6 bases). Germline CDR1 reads MNHEY; CDR2 reads SVGAGI. This CDR3 is built from 14 residues. V shed 1 base and J shed 12 bases, with 16 bases lying between them. CDR3 coding DNA: TGTGCCAGCAGTTACTTACCCACAGGGCCGAATCAGTACTTC. Protein sequence: CASSYLPTGPNQYF.

The chain has TRBV5-1 and TRBJ2-7, with a weak D call TRBD2 (5 bases). CDR1 and CDR2 (germline): SGHRS, YFSETQ. The CDR3 totals 12 residues. V gave up 1 base and J gave up 6 bases, with 8 bases separating them. In DNA form, the CDR3 reads TGCGCCAGCAGCTTGCGAGGGTCCGAGCAGTACTTC. Protein sequence: CASSLRGSEQYF.